These 14 T cell receptor beta chains originate from one sample sequenced in a study of T cell repertoires in cytomegalovirus infection. These TCRs are of unknown antigen specificity. TCRdb independently ran MiXCR on the reads; one entry per CDR3 protein. The table records approximately 600,000 distinct CDR3 sequences, 40% of them present only once. This sample comprised cultured PBMCs, obtained from culture after CMV antigen stimulation. All receptors derive from a human donor in good health (CMV status not recorded). Some clones in this sample may be carry-over from other donors' samples.

This chain joins TRBV4-2 and TRBJ2-1; tentative D call: TRBD1 (6 bases). CDR3 length equals 16 residues. V lost 1 base, J lost 2 bases, and 12 bases lay in between. CDR1 and CDR2 from the germline V gene are LGHNA and YNFKEQ. This CDR3 is CASSQVSGATYNEQFF. As DNA, the CDR3 is TGTGCCAGCAGCCAAGTTTCAGGGGCGACCTACAATGAGCAGTTCTTC.

This chain joins TRBV12-3 or TRBV12-4 and TRBJ2-5; TRBD2 matches 12 bases. V gave up 7 bases and J gave up 7 bases; unmatched junction bases: 7. This CDR3 is built from 14 residues. The CDR3 coding sequence is TGTGCCAGCACCCTACTAGCGGGAGGAGGGACCCAGTACTTC. Protein product: CASTLLAGGGTQYF.

Only a few counts were recorded for this clonotype. V usage is TRBV4-2 and J usage is TRBJ1-1; D gene ambiguous. Germline V lookup: CDR1 LGHNA, CDR2 YNFKEQ. V was shortened by 1 base and J by 0 bases, with 15 bases between the two germline ends. The CDR3 runs to 17 residues. The CDR3 region is CASSQGLRRWLNTEAFF. CDR3 in DNA: TGTGCCAGCAGCCAAGGGCTGAGACGGTGGTTGAACACTGAAGCTTTCTTT.

In this sample, this clonotype turned up a few times. V and J are TRBV11-2 and TRBJ2-3; tentative D call: TRBD2 (6 bases). The germline gives CDR1 SGHAT, CDR2 FQNNGV. The CDR3 has 17 amino acids. V dropped 1 base and J dropped 6 bases, with 20 bases sitting between them. The CDR3 loop is CASSLGRSGPVDDTQYF. CDR3 bases: TGTGCCAGCAGCTTAGGGCGGAGCGGGCCTGTGGATGATACGCAGTATTTT.

V and J are TRBV20-1 and TRBJ2-3; D is ambiguous. Germline V gene sequence: CDR1 DFQATT, CDR2 SNEGSKA (reference sequence). There are 12 residues in the CDR3. Trimming took 0 bases from V and 5 from J, leaving 6 bases between them. DNA for the CDR3: TGCAGTGCTAGAGACGCACGAGATACGCAGTATTTT. It is translated as CSARDARDTQYF.

In its sample, this clonotype was seen once. The chain employs TRBV6-1 and TRBJ2-2; TRBD1 matches at 8 bases. Unmatched junction bases numbered 3, after V lost 11 bases and J lost 1 base. CDR1 and CDR2 (germline): MNHNS, SASEGT. The CDR3 has 13 residues. CDR3 sequence: CAGQGGNTGELFF. The CDR3, as DNA: TGTGCCGGACAGGGAGGGAACACCGGGGAGCTGTTTTTT.

The chain employs TRBV7-9 and TRBJ1-5; D unclear. The CDR3 has 20 amino acids. The V end was cut by 7 bases, the J end by 9 bases, with 37 bases between. Germline V gene lookup returns CDR1 SEHNR and CDR2 FQNEAQ (reference sequence). CDR3 amino acids: CASIPTVPNSRVSTVGPQHF. Written as DNA, the CDR3 is TGTGCCAGCATCCCCACGGTCCCGAACAGTAGAGTTTCAACAGTAGGGCCCCAGCATTTT.

This clonotype showed up just a few times. V and J are TRBV7-2 and TRBJ2-1; a possible D gene is TRBD1 (7 bases). V lost 1 base to trimming and J lost 9 bases, with 10 bases between them. Per the germline V gene, CDR1 is SGHTA and CDR2 is FQGNSA. CDR3 length: 13 residues. DNA for the CDR3: TGTGCCAGCAGCTTAGGACAGGGAGGTGAGCAGTTCTTC. Its translation is CASSLGQGGEQFF.

This rearrangement joins TRBV5-4 to TRBJ2-5; D tentatively fits TRBD1 or TRBD2 (6 bases each). V lost 2 bases, J lost 7 bases, and 18 bases lay in between. The CDR3 spans 15 residues. CDR1 SGHNT and CDR2 YYREEE come from the germline V gene (reference sequence). CDR3 in DNA: TGTGCCAGCAGCTTAACCGGGGGCCGAACTGGGACCCAGTACTTC. Amino acid sequence: CASSLTGGRTGTQYF.

The V call is TRBV7-2, the J call TRBJ2-7; D is unresolved. The V and J ends lost 3 bases and 1 base respectively, with 10 bases between them. The CDR3 has 14 residues. CDR1 and CDR2 from the germline V gene are SGHTA and FQGNSA. CDR3 DNA sequence: TGTGCCAGCAGCTTTCGCCGAGTTTCCTACGAGCAGTACTTC. Translation: CASSFRRVSYEQYF. The full variable domain, its missing parts supplied by reference TRBV7-2 and TRBJ2-7, is GAGVSQSPSNKVTEKGKDVELRCDPISGHTALYWYRQSLGQGLEFLIYFQGNSAPDKSGLPSDRFSAERTGGSVSTLTIQRTQQEDSAVYLCASSFRRVSYEQYFGPGTRLTVT.

This clonotype was seen once. The J gene is TRBJ1-2, the V gene TRBV20-1; 9 bases are a match to TRBD1. Germline trimming cut 5 bases from V and 2 bases from J; bases unmatched to any gene: 9. Germline V gene sequence: CDR1 DFQATT, CDR2 SNEGSKA (reference sequence). The CDR3 sequence is 15 residues long. CDR3 nucleotides: TGCAGTGCTCCGCCAGGACAGGGGAGGAACTATGGCTACACCTTC. Its protein is CSAPPGQGRNYGYTF.

Here the CDR3 DNA reads TGTGCCAGCAGCTTAGCGAGGCTAGCGGGTACGTCCTACAATGAGCAGTTCTTC. Protein sequence: CASSLARLAGTSYNEQFF. V gene TRBV7-6 combines with J gene TRBJ2-1; TRBD2 agrees at 8 bases. The V segment lost 0 bases and the J segment 1 base; nucleotides outside the gene matches: 8. CDR3 length equals 18 residues. The V gene's germline CDR1 is SGHVS and CDR2 FNYEAQ.

The count of this clonotype is one. V usage is TRBV6-1 and J usage is TRBJ1-6; D remains unclear. Germline V lookup: CDR1 MNHNS, CDR2 SASEGT. The length of the CDR3 is 17 residues. V was clipped by 0 bases and J by 6 bases, with 15 bases between them. The CDR3 is CASSEAHPRLFNSPLHF. The CDR3 region has the DNA TGTGCCAGCAGTGAAGCTCATCCCAGACTCTTTAATTCACCCCTCCACTTT.

This clonotype appeared many times. The DNA of the CDR3 is TGTGCCAGCAGCTTAGCGCGGGATTTTTTGCGCCCGGGGGGCTATGGCTACACCTTC. Its protein is CASSLARDFLRPGGYGYTF. The J gene is TRBJ1-2, the V gene TRBV7-2; D is possibly TRBD1 (5 bases). The V gene's germline CDR1 is SGHTA and CDR2 FQGNSA. This CDR3 has 19 amino acids. Trimming cost V 0 bases and J 4 bases, with 24 bases left between them. The full variable domain, with the rest looked up from reference TRBV7-2 and TRBJ1-2, is GAGVSQSPSNKVTEKGKDVELRCDPISGHTALYWYRQSLGQGLEFLIYFQGNSAPDKSGLPSDRFSAERTGGSVSTLTIQRTQQEDSAVYLCASSLARDFLRPGGYGYTFGSGTRLTVV.